This T cell receptor (beta chain) was sequenced in a study of blood T cell repertoires in COVID-19. Overall study context: T cells, B-cell-depleted T cells, or PBMCs provided the cDNA or gDNA that served as material.

Original analysis: Estimation of nucleated cell counts was performed using reference gene primer amplification. Profiling relied on immunoSEQ multiplex PCR, and the TCRdb table lists in-frame clones only, not all of them. That table gives V, J and clone size, and the DNA gave D and trimming. The sample carries about 240,000 clones, approximately 85% recorded once. The germline V gene encodes CDR1 LGHDT and CDR2 YNNKEL (reference sequence). The CDR3 extends over 15 amino acids. The V and J ends lost 0 bases and 1 base respectively, with 9 bases between them. This sequence was found in a woman between 65 and 79 years old with acute or convalescent COVID-19. The specimen sequenced was peripheral blood. J is TRBJ1-1 and V is TRBV3-1 (or the pseudogene TRBV3-2), with unresolved D. CDR3 residues: CASSQEEGGNTEAFF. CDR3 sequence (DNA): TGTGCCAGCAGCCAAGAAGAGGGTGGGAACACTGAAGCTTTCTTT.